A selection of T cell receptor beta chains follows, all from one sample in a study of cytomegalovirus exposure and HLA in healthy donors. The protocol was immunoSEQ multiplex PCR, while the TCRdb copy is restricted to in-frame clones and leaves out a portion. This table holds more than 110,000 clones, roughly 81% found once. The sequencing sample was made of PBMCs. The origin of the receptors is a woman aged 25-40 years in good health and CMV-seronegative. The CDR3 runs from the conserved cysteine through the conserved F or W. The order of the fields is J gene, clone size, V gene, D gene, CDR3 DNA, CDR3 protein. A D gene is named only where the DNA matches it firmly. Some rows mark clone size as missing; the rest say once, few, many or name a class of expanded clone.

J gene: TRBJ1-1; clone size: .; V gene: TRBV27; D gene: .; CDR3 DNA: TGTGCCCCCCGCGAAGGGGTTTGGGAGCCGTGGGGGCCTACCTGGAGGGAAGCTTTCTTT; CDR3 protein: CAPREGVWEPWGPTWREAFF
J gene: TRBJ2-1; clone size: once; V gene: TRBV30; D gene: TRBD1; CDR3 DNA: TGTGCCTGGGGACAGGACAATGAGCAGTTCTTC; CDR3 protein: CAWGQDNEQFF
J gene: TRBJ2-7; clone size: .; V gene: TRBV6-1; D gene: .; CDR3 DNA: TGTGCCAGCACCGACAACGACGAGCAGTACTTC; CDR3 protein: CASTDNDEQYF
J gene: TRBJ2-2; clone size: .; V gene: TRBV30; D gene: .; CDR3 DNA: TGTGCCTGGAATCGGGGTAGCACCGGGGAGCTGTTTTTT; CDR3 protein: CAWNRGSTGELFF
J gene: TRBJ2-5; clone size: .; V gene: TRBV7-9; D gene: .; CDR3 DNA: TGTGCCAGCAGCCAGCCGGACGGGGGAGAGACCCAGTACTTC; CDR3 protein: CASSQPDGGETQYF
J gene: TRBJ2-4; clone size: .; V gene: TRBV5-1; D gene: TRBD1; CDR3 DNA: TGCGCCAGCAGCTTGATGGGACAGGAGGCTGGCATTCAGTACTTC; CDR3 protein: CASSLMGQEAGIQYF
J gene: TRBJ1-6; clone size: few; V gene: TRBV28; D gene: .; CDR3 DNA: TGTGCCAGCTCGACAGGTTTAGGATCCTATAATTCACCCCTCCACTTT; CDR3 protein: CASSTGLGSYNSPLHF
J gene: TRBJ1-2; clone size: .; V gene: TRBV5-6; D gene: TRBD1; CDR3 DNA: TGTGCCAGCAGCATAATCGGGACAGCGACCTATGGCTACACCTTC; CDR3 protein: CASSIIGTATYGYTF
J gene: TRBJ2-5; clone size: few; V gene: TRBV6-6; D gene: TRBD2; CDR3 DNA: TGTGCCAGCAGCCCTACTAGCGGGGGCCTCTTACAGTACTTC; CDR3 protein: CASSPTSGGLLQYF
J gene: TRBJ1-4; clone size: .; V gene: TRBV25-1; D gene: TRBD1; CDR3 DNA: TGTGCCACACAGGGGGCAGTCACTAATGAAAAACTGTTTTTT; CDR3 protein: CATQGAVTNEKLFF
J gene: TRBJ1-6; clone size: once; V gene: TRBV6-1; D gene: .; CDR3 DNA: TGTGCCAGCAGTGCCCTGGCAGGGGAAGGTCCCCTCCACTTT; CDR3 protein: CASSALAGEGPLHF
J gene: TRBJ2-5; clone size: .; V gene: TRBV11-3; D gene: TRBD1; CDR3 DNA: TGTGCCAGCAGCTTAGGATCGGGGACAGAACAAGAGACCCAGTACTTC; CDR3 protein: CASSLGSGTEQETQYF
J gene: TRBJ2-2; clone size: .; V gene: TRBV2; D gene: .; CDR3 DNA: TGTGCCAGCAGTAGGGACATGGGCGGGGAGCTGTTTTTT; CDR3 protein: CASSRDMGGELFF
J gene: TRBJ2-5; clone size: .; V gene: TRBV6-6; D gene: TRBD2; CDR3 DNA: TGTGCCAGCAGTTACTCGTACGGGGGGGAGACCCAGTACTTC; CDR3 protein: CASSYSYGGETQYF
J gene: TRBJ2-5; clone size: .; V gene: TRBV6-1; D gene: .; CDR3 DNA: TGTGCCAGCAGCCAAAGTCGGGAGACCCAGTACTTC; CDR3 protein: CASSQSRETQYF
J gene: TRBJ1-1; clone size: .; V gene: TRBV2; D gene: .; CDR3 DNA: TGTGCCAGCATCAGGACACCCAGGAACACTGAAGCTTTCTTT; CDR3 protein: CASIRTPRNTEAFF
J gene: TRBJ2-5; clone size: once; V gene: TRBV2; D gene: .; CDR3 DNA: TGTGCCAGCAGTGAACCCCTAGAAGAGACCCAGTACTTC; CDR3 protein: CASSEPLEETQYF